Below, 7 T cell receptor beta chains from the same sample are listed, as sequenced in a study of blood T cell repertoires in COVID-19. Data came from immunoSEQ multiplex PCR; TCRdb stores just in-frame clones and leaves some out. The sample yields around 260,000 clones, around four fifths seen once. The material sequenced was PBMCs or T cells enriched from blood (not recorded which). The source of these receptors is a young man with acute COVID-19.

The J gene is TRBJ1-4, the V gene TRBV5-1, with TRBD1 as a possible D gene (5 bases). Germline V gene data show CDR1 as SGHRS and CDR2 as YFSETQ. V was trimmed by 4 bases and J by 8 bases, leaving 15 bases between them. The CDR3 has 14 amino acids. The CDR3 DNA reads as TGCGCCAGCAGCGCGTGGGGGGATGAGGAAAAACTGTTTTTT. As protein: CASSAWGDEEKLFF.

V gene TRBV10-1 combines with J gene TRBJ1-5; the D gene is possibly TRBD1 (6 bases). CDR1 is WNHNN, CDR2 SYGVQD, per germline (reference sequence). CDR3 length equals 16 residues. Trimming pared 6 bases from V and 2 bases from J, leaving 17 bases between. The CDR3 DNA reads TGCGCCAGCAGAGGGGACATTAATTTTGGCAATCAGCCCCAGCATTTT. Its protein is CASRGDINFGNQPQHF.

This clone has a single count. This chain joins TRBV19 and TRBJ2-1, with no clear D. The V end lost 7 bases, the J end lost 0 bases, and 7 bases lay between the germline ends. The CDR3 loop spans 13 amino acids. The V gene's germline CDR1 is LNHDA and CDR2 SQIVND (reference sequence). The CDR3 spells CASKEHSYNEQFF. CDR3 bases: TGTGCCAGTAAAGAACACTCCTACAATGAGCAGTTCTTC.

The chain couples TRBV9 to TRBJ2-3; TRBD2 agrees at 8 bases. CDR3 length: 19 residues. V shed 0 bases, J shed 2 bases, and the junction held 14 bases outside the gene matches. Per the germline V gene, CDR1 is SGDLS and CDR2 is YYNGEE. The CDR3: CASSVEAAGAIIPTDTQYF. The CDR3, as DNA: TGTGCCAGCAGCGTAGAAGCAGCGGGGGCCATTATTCCCACAGATACGCAGTATTTT. The complete variable domain, with remaining parts taken from reference TRBV9 and TRBJ2-3, reads DSGVTQTPKHLITATGQRVTLRCSPRSGDLSVYWYQQSLDQGLQFLIQYYNGEERAKGNILERFSAQQFPDLHSELNLSSLELGDSALYFCASSVEAAGAIIPTDTQYFGPGTRLTVL.

This clone was seen just once. The V and J genes are TRBV11-3 and TRBJ2-1; perhaps TRBD2 as D (6 bases). The CDR3 is made up of 15 amino acids. The germline V gene has CDR1 SGHNT and CDR2 YENEEA. V lost 5 bases and J 3 bases, leaving 14 bases between the germline ends. CDR3 sequence reads: CASSPNLGSYNEQFF. The CDR3 DNA is TGTGCCAGCAGCCCGAACCTCGGGAGCTACAATGAGCAGTTCTTC.

V and J are TRBV10-3 and TRBJ1-1, with 9 bases identical to TRBD1. Germline loops: CDR1 ENHRY, CDR2 SYGVKD. There are 15 residues in the CDR3. J lost 1 base, V lost 4 bases, and 4 bases had no gene match. In nucleotides, the CDR3 is TGTGCCATCAGTGCTTCGGGACAGGGGAACACTGAAGCTTTCTTT. It specifies CAISASGQGNTEAFF.

The gene calls are TRBV30 and TRBJ1-5; D may be TRBD1 (5 bases). V was cut by 4 bases and J by 7 bases, with 17 bases left in between. Per the germline V gene, CDR1 is GTSNPN and CDR2 is SVGIG (reference sequence). The CDR3 runs 14 residues. The CDR3 here is CAWTQGVGEQPQHF. The CDR3 nucleotides read TGTGCCTGGACCCAAGGGGTAGGAGAGCAGCCCCAGCATTTT.